These 25 T cell receptor beta chains were sequenced from one sample in a study of early T cells in non-severe SARS-CoV-2 infection. TCRdb re-called the 5' RACE reads with MiXCR, one entry per CDR3 protein. The table records about 98,000 distinct CDR3 sequences, around 14% of them present only once. The sample comprised whole blood. All receptors derive from an adult who was a healthcare worker with PCR-confirmed SARS-CoV-2 infection or an uninfected control (not recorded which).

This clonotype was found many times. The V and J genes are TRBV7-6 and TRBJ2-1, with TRBD2 matching 7 bases. J gave up 6 bases and V 1 base, and 6 bases lay outside the gene matches. Per germline, CDR1 SGHVS and CDR2 FNYEAQ. The CDR3 totals 15 residues. This CDR3 is CASSLGPSGGNEQFF. DNA for the CDR3: TGTGCCAGCAGCTTAGGTCCTAGCGGTGGCAATGAGCAGTTCTTC.

The sample holds a few counts of this clonotype. This rearrangement joins TRBV9 to TRBJ1-5; TRBD1 aligns across 7 bases. The CDR3 runs 15 residues. V was clipped by 3 bases and J by 4 bases; unmatched bases: 7. Germline CDR1 and CDR2: SGDLS and YYNGEE. The CDR3 DNA is TGTGCCAGCAGCGATACAGGGGACCCGAATCAGCCCCAGCATTTT. Its translation: CASSDTGDPNQPQHF. Based on the CDR3 plus reference TRBV9 and TRBJ1-5, the full variable domain is DSGVTQTPKHLITATGQRVTLRCSPRSGDLSVYWYQQSLDQGLQFLIQYYNGEERAKGNILERFSAQQFPDLHSELNLSSLELGDSALYFCASSDTGDPNQPQHFGDGTRLSIL.

The chain links TRBV10-3 to TRBJ1-2; D is perhaps TRBD1 (6 bases). CDR3 length equals 12 residues. Germline lookup yields CDR1 ENHRY and CDR2 SYGVKD. Trimming pared 5 bases from V and 4 bases from J, leaving 8 bases between. The chain's CDR3 is CAISPGAYGYTF. The DNA for the CDR3 is TGTGCCATCAGTCCGGGGGCCTATGGCTACACCTTC.

The V gene is TRBV5-8, the J gene TRBJ2-7; D not resolved. V lost 4 bases and J 4 bases, leaving 6 bases between the germline ends. The CDR3 runs to 11 residues. Germline CDR1 is SGHTS and CDR2 is YDEGEE. CDR3 residues: CASSQEYEQYF. CDR3 nucleotide sequence: TGTGCCAGCAGCCAGGAGTACGAGCAGTACTTC.

CDR3 coding DNA: TGTGCCAGCAGTTTTTTGAGGACAGGGTACGTCGGGGAGCTGTTTTTT. It translates to CASSFLRTGYVGELFF. The chain carries TRBV27 and TRBJ2-2, with TRBD1 matching over 8 bases. V trimming: 3 bases; J trimming: 7 bases; junction bases outside the gene matches: 10. Germline V gene lookup returns CDR1 MNHEY and CDR2 SMNVEV (reference sequence). The CDR3 extends over 16 amino acids.

The V gene is TRBV29-1, the J gene TRBJ2-2; 7 bases align to TRBD1. The trim removed 1 base at V and 1 base at J, leaving 9 bases unmatched. Germline lookup yields CDR1 SQVTM and CDR2 ANQGSEA. The CDR3 covers 17 residues. The CDR3 here is CSVEGGRGTMNTGELFF. For the CDR3, the DNA is TGCAGCGTTGAAGGGGGCAGGGGGACGATGAACACCGGGGAGCTGTTTTTT.

This clonotype appeared many times. V is TRBV12-3 or TRBV12-4 and J is TRBJ2-1, with 10 bases fitting TRBD2. There are 16 residues in the CDR3. V was pared by 0 bases and J by 2 bases, with 1 base of the junction left unmatched. The CDR3 DNA sequence: TGTGCCAGCAGTTTAGCTAGCGGGAGGACCTACAATGAGCAGTTCTTC. This translates into CASSLASGRTYNEQFF.

In this sample, this clonotype turned up many times. V and J are TRBV7-7 and TRBJ2-2; 10 bases are a match to TRBD2. After removal of 5 bases from V and 0 bases from J, the junction contained 6 bases not matched to a gene. Looked up from germline, CDR1 is SSHAT and CDR2 is FNYEAQ (reference sequence). The CDR3 is 17 amino acids. CDR3 bases: TGTGCCAGCAGCACCGGACTAGCGGCCACGAACACCGGGGAGCTGTTTTTT. This codes for CASSTGLAATNTGELFF.

The chain has TRBV6-5 and TRBJ2-5; perhaps TRBD2 as D (5 bases). CDR1 MNHEY and CDR2 SVGAGI come from the germline V gene. This CDR3 comprises 13 residues. V was clipped by 6 bases and J by 5 bases, with 13 bases between them. DNA for the CDR3: TGTGCCAGCAGCCTCACTAGGGCGGAGACCCAGTACTTC. Its translation is CASSLTRAETQYF.

This clonotype was found a few times. The chain employs TRBV6-2 or TRBV6-3 and TRBJ1-1; 8 nucleotides align to TRBD1. This CDR3 comprises 16 residues. The germline gives CDR1 MNHEY, CDR2 SVGEGT. Unmatched junction bases numbered 7, after V lost 4 bases and J lost 0 bases. The CDR3 loop reads CASSSTGAIMNTEAFF. The CDR3 DNA sequence: TGTGCCAGCAGTTCGACAGGGGCGATCATGAACACTGAAGCTTTCTTT.

V usage is TRBV5-4 and J usage is TRBJ1-1; D remains unclear. V was clipped by 6 bases and J by 3 bases, with 15 bases between them. The length of the CDR3 is 14 residues. Germline CDR1 SGHNT, CDR2 YYREEE (reference sequence). Here the CDR3 DNA reads TGTGCCAGCACCATGGTCGGGTTGGACACTGAAGCTTTCTTT. Translated: CASTMVGLDTEAFF.

This clonotype has at least ten counts. One end of the junction does not line up with germline, which may come from a read error. The chain joins TRBV5-1 to TRBJ2-5; D not certain. Germline-derived CDR1 and CDR2 are SGHRS and YFSETQ. There are 11 residues in the CDR3. CDR3 nucleotides: TGTGCCAGCAGCCTCCAAGAGACCCAGTACTTC. It specifies CASSLQETQYF. Supplemented by reference TRBV5-1 and TRBJ2-5, the full variable domain reads KAGVTQTPRYLIKTRGQQVTLSCSPISGHRSVSWYQQTPGQGLQFLFEYFSETQRNKGNFPGRFSGRQFSNSRSEMNVSTLELGDSALYLCASSLQETQYFGPGTRLLVL.

This clonotype turned up a few times. The rearrangement links TRBV20-1 to TRBJ1-2; 7 positions match TRBD1. Germline lookup yields CDR1 DFQATT and CDR2 SNEGSKA (reference sequence). Losses at the gene ends were 2 bases for V and 4 bases for J; bases not matched to a gene: 7. CDR3 length equals 14 residues. The CDR3 nucleotides read TGCAGTGCTAGATACACAGGGGACCGCTATGGCTACACCTTC. It translates to CSARYTGDRYGYTF.

This chain uses TRBV11-2 with TRBJ2-1, with no clear D. This CDR3 is 15 amino acids long. Germline V CDR1 and CDR2: SGHAT, FQNNGV. Trimming shortened V by 5 bases and J by 8 bases, and 19 bases separated the two germline ends. CDR3 residues: CASSRIDPFLDEQFF. The DNA for the CDR3 is TGTGCCAGCAGCCGAATCGACCCGTTCCTCGATGAGCAGTTCTTC.

This clonotype was seen only a few times. The chain couples TRBV4-1 to TRBJ2-1, with 12 bases that match TRBD2. J lost 6 bases, V lost 2 bases, and 2 bases had no gene match. Germline-derived CDR1 and CDR2 are MGHRA and YSYEKL. This CDR3 is built from 15 residues. This CDR3 reads CASSQLAGGLNEQFF. The CDR3 DNA sequence: TGCGCCAGCAGCCAACTAGCGGGAGGGCTCAATGAGCAGTTCTTC.

The gene calls are TRBV12-3 or TRBV12-4 and TRBJ2-5, with 8 nucleotides matching TRBD1. V trimming: 5 bases; J trimming: 1 base; junction bases outside the gene matches: 3. The CDR3 is 14 amino acids. The CDR3 here is CASSKGQGQETQYF. The CDR3 DNA reads TGTGCCAGCAGTAAAGGACAGGGCCAAGAGACCCAGTACTTC.

This chain links TRBV20-1 with TRBJ2-5, with D possibly matching TRBD1 (8 bases). Germline CDR1 and CDR2: DFQATT and SNEGSKA (reference sequence). The CDR3 is 14 amino acids. Trimming took off 6 bases at V and 4 bases at J, with 18 bases between the two ends. For the CDR3, the DNA is TGCAGTGCCACTAACAGGGGGGGGCGAGAGACCCAGTACTTC. Its translation: CSATNRGGRETQYF.

This chain uses TRBV29-1 with TRBJ1-2; tentative D call: TRBD1 (5 bases). Germline V gene sequence: CDR1 SQVTM, CDR2 ANQGSEA. This CDR3 contains 12 residues. Trimming left V 4 bases short and J 4 bases short, with 10 bases between. Here the CDR3 DNA reads TGCAGCGTTGTGGAACAGGCCTATGGCTACACCTTC. Translated: CSVVEQAYGYTF.

This clonotype was counted a few times. The chain recombines TRBV7-9 with TRBJ2-1; D perhaps matches TRBD2 (5 bases). Trimming pared 5 bases from V and 5 bases from J, leaving 19 bases between. Germline loops: CDR1 SEHNR, CDR2 FQNEAQ (reference sequence). This CDR3 has 16 residues. CDR3 amino acids: CASSPYSDSENNEQFF. CDR3 coding DNA: TGTGCCAGCAGCCCCTACTCCGATAGCGAGAACAATGAGCAGTTCTTC. The variable domain in full, with the rest retrieved from reference TRBV7-9 and TRBJ2-1, is DTGVSQNPRHKITKRGQNVTFRCDPISEHNRLYWYRQTLGQGPEFLTYFQNEAQLEKSRLLSDRFSAERPKGSFSTLEIQRTEQGDSAMYLCASSPYSDSENNEQFFGPGTRLTVL.

This clonotype was detected only a few times. DNA of the CDR3: TGTGCCAGCAGCTTAGGGGCGGACCTTCAGAATGAGCAGTTCTTC. Translation gives CASSLGADLQNEQFF. This chain uses TRBV11-2 with TRBJ2-1; D unresolved. The CDR3 sequence is 15 residues long. Germline lookup yields CDR1 SGHAT and CDR2 FQNNGV. Deletions cut 1 base from V and 7 bases from J, with 14 bases between.

This clonotype was detected many times. V and J are TRBV7-6 and TRBJ2-3, with TRBD2 matching 11 bases. The trim removed 5 bases at V and 4 bases at J, leaving 5 bases unmatched. Per the germline V gene, CDR1 is SGHVS and CDR2 is FNYEAQ. The CDR3 is 15 amino acids. Written as DNA, the CDR3 is TGTGCCAGCAGCCAAACTAGCGGGAGCGCAGATACGCAGTATTTT. It translates to CASSQTSGSADTQYF.

The chain recombines TRBV5-1 with TRBJ1-1; 9 bases line up with TRBD1. The CDR3 covers 15 residues. Germline CDR1 and CDR2: SGHRS and YFSETQ. V was clipped by 1 base and J by 3 bases; unmatched bases: 4. The DNA of the CDR3 is TGCGCCAGCAGCTTGCAAGGACAGGGGCACACTGAAGCTTTCTTT. Translated, it gives CASSLQGQGHTEAFF.

The V call is TRBV7-9, the J call TRBJ2-7; the match to TRBD1 covers 7 bases. V lost 3 bases to trimming and J lost 1 base; unmatched junction nucleotides: 9. Germline V gene lookup returns CDR1 SEHNR and CDR2 FQNEAQ (reference sequence). The CDR3 length is 16 residues. As DNA, the CDR3 is TGTGCCAGCAGCTTCATCCCTCCGGACAGGTCCTACGAGCAGTACTTC. Its protein is CASSFIPPDRSYEQYF.

The V gene is TRBV7-9, the J gene TRBJ2-1; TRBD2 matches at 11 bases. The CDR3 is made up of 18 amino acids. Germline CDR1 and CDR2: SEHNR and FQNEAQ (reference sequence). V gave up 5 bases and J gave up 8 bases; unmatched junction bases: 17. In nucleotides, the CDR3 is TGTGCCAGCAGCCTCCAGACTAGCGGGAAAGGATATGGCCATGAGCAGTTCTTC. Protein sequence: CASSLQTSGKGYGHEQFF.

This clonotype was observed a few times. The rearrangement links TRBV24-1 to TRBJ2-7; the match to TRBD2 covers 9 bases. The germline V gene has CDR1 KGHDR and CDR2 SFDVKD. The CDR3 extends over 15 amino acids. V shed 4 bases, J shed 6 bases, and the junction held 9 bases outside the gene matches. The CDR3 DNA reads as TGTGCCACCAGTGACCCCGGGACTAGCAACGGCGAGCAGTACTTC. Amino acids: CATSDPGTSNGEQYF.